This T cell receptor (beta chain) was documented in a study of cytomegalovirus exposure and HLA in healthy donors. Findings of the study overall: The study listed 150 to 200 cytomegalovirus-associated TCR beta chains.

Turning to this clone: Its cognate antigen is unknown.

Profiling relied on immunoSEQ multiplex PCR, and the TCRdb table lists in-frame clones only, not all of them. This sample has roughly 90,000 clones, with 75% to 90% found just once. CDR3 length equals 15 residues. CDR1 is SGHRS and CDR2 is YFSETQ in the germline V gene. J lost 5 bases, V lost 7 bases, and 10 bases had no gene match. Sequences were obtained from PBMCs. The chain uses TRBV5-1 and TRBJ2-1; 9 positions agree with TRBD1. This TCR derives from a man in his late teens or twenties in good health and CMV-seropositive. The CDR3 coding sequence is TGCGCCAGCCTCTCCGGGACAGGGAAAAACAATGAGCAGTTCTTC. Amino acids: CASLSGTGKNNEQFF.